The 6 T cell receptor beta chains reported below all come from one sample, sequenced in a study of T-cell memory formation after mild COVID-19. TCRdb processed the 5' RACE reads anew with MiXCR; each CDR3 protein has one entry. Here the sample spans around 530,000 distinct CDR3 sequences, about 20% being singletons. What was sequenced was PBMCs or a T cell subset sorted from them (not recorded which). The receptors derive from an adult woman who had mild COVID-19 (a few samples of this study predate the infection). Cell type and time point are not known.

The J gene is TRBJ1-5, the V gene TRBV5-6; D is perhaps TRBD1 (5 bases). Germline V gives CDR1 SGHDT, CDR2 YYEEEE. The CDR3 covers 13 residues. Trimming left V 2 bases short and J 7 bases short, with 10 bases between. In DNA, the CDR3 is TGTGCCAGCAGCTTCAGTAGGGGACAGCCCCAGCATTTT. Protein product: CASSFSRGQPQHF.

The V gene is TRBV7-9, the J gene TRBJ1-1; D gene uncertain. The CDR3 is 13 residues long. Germline CDR1 and CDR2: SEHNR and FQNEAQ (reference sequence). Trimming cost V 1 base and J 11 bases, with 14 bases left between them. In DNA, the CDR3 is TGTGCCAGCAGCTTAGGTCCTTCTCAAGCGGCTTTCTTT. This gives the protein CASSLGPSQAAFF.

For the CDR3, the DNA is TGTGCCAGCAGCTCCTCAGTCGGGGGTACCACCGGGGAGCTGTTTTTT. This gives the protein CASSSSVGGTTGELFF. The J gene is TRBJ2-2, the V gene TRBV7-9; TRBD2 might be the D (6 bases). This CDR3 is 16 amino acids long. V was clipped by 4 bases and J by 4 bases, with 16 bases between them. Germline CDR1 and CDR2: SEHNR and FQNEAQ (reference sequence).

V usage is TRBV5-6 and J usage is TRBJ1-1; 9 positions match TRBD1. Germline values: CDR1 SGHDT, CDR2 YYEEEE. V lost 0 bases to trimming and J lost 0 bases; unmatched junction nucleotides: 9. The CDR3 runs 18 residues. CDR3 region: CASSLGVDRGLMNTEAFF. The CDR3 DNA sequence: TGTGCCAGCAGCTTGGGAGTGGACAGGGGCCTCATGAACACTGAAGCTTTCTTT.

The CDR3 region has the DNA TGCAGTGCTAGAGAGCACACCGGGACAGCGGCTGAAAAACTGTTTTTT. It encodes CSAREHTGTAAEKLFF. The chain recombines TRBV20-1 with TRBJ1-4, with 7 bases fitting TRBD1. Germline V gene data show CDR1 as DFQATT and CDR2 as SNEGSKA (reference sequence). The CDR3 spans 16 residues. V lost 0 bases to trimming and J lost 7 bases; unmatched junction nucleotides: 11.

The rearrangement links TRBV5-1 to TRBJ1-2; D ambiguous. V dropped 0 bases and J dropped 1 base, with 13 bases sitting between them. The CDR3 covers 16 residues. Germline lookup yields CDR1 SGHRS and CDR2 YFSETQ. The CDR3 reads CASSLEARRNNYGYTF. The CDR3 DNA reads TGCGCCAGCAGCTTGGAGGCGCGCCGGAATAACTATGGCTACACCTTC. Drawing the rest from reference TRBV5-1 and TRBJ1-2, the complete variable domain is KAGVTQTPRYLIKTRGQQVTLSCSPISGHRSVSWYQQTPGQGLQFLFEYFSETQRNKGNFPGRFSGRQFSNSRSEMNVSTLELGDSALYLCASSLEARRNNYGYTFGSGTRLTVV.